This T cell receptor beta chain was identified during a study of cytomegalovirus exposure and HLA in healthy donors (dated by TCRdb to the late 2010s). In terms of the full investigation: An earlier analysis of roughly 500 of the donors reported approximately 290 Gb of sequence data and 100 million to 130 million unique TCR beta sequences from about 200 million T cells. An early release covering 550 to 650 HLA-typed donors comprised about 290 gigabases of sequencing data and around 80 million unique TCR sequences. Of the 398 genotyped donors, 80% to 90% were placed in the genetic ancestry cluster associated with self-reported Caucasian donors. The aim of the study was to test whether cataloging public T cell receptors could identify signatures of past pathogen exposure. The study profiled the T cell repertoires of 550 to 700 subjects by immunosequencing and related them to cytomegalovirus serostatus. In addition to the first cohort of 666 subjects, a separate validation cohort of 120 different subjects was used. The study combined high-throughput TCR immunosequencing, statistical association of individual TCRs with disease status, and machine learning to predict cytomegalovirus infection status. A later analysis re-analyzed previously published TCR beta repertoires from 666 donors and added high-resolution HLA genotyping to study TCR occurrence patterns. Rather than drawing on any new phenotypic data, the later analysis identified candidate immune exposures from TCR beta sequences and the way those sequences occurred across donors. An earlier analysis of some 600 of the donors applied high-throughput TCR beta sequencing to assess whether each TCR beta V gene segment acted as functional or pseudogenic. Donor age, sex, ethnicity and CMV serostatus were compiled together with the repertoire data. Genome-wide SNP genotypes for about three fifths of the roughly 670 donors were used in a later genetic analysis, which treated that subset as a discovery cohort. Every discovery cohort repertoire had been produced on one sequencing platform. HLA typing covered class I and class II loci at four-digit resolution. Typing coverage varied by locus: roughly 629-630 donors for A, B, C, DRB1 and DQB1; some 520 for DQA1; approximately 570 for DPA1; around 490 for DPB1. About five DR-DQ haplotypes were treated as single units for association and clustering because of strong linkage in the cohort. Across 398 genotyped donors of the cohort, an average of approximately 220,000 unique TCR beta nucleotide sequences per donor were sequenced, and 15% to 20% of those sequences were non-productive. The study at large found these results: In vitro tests confirmed that a few of the cytomegalovirus-associated TCR beta chains recognize cytomegalovirus antigens. In this cohort, only TCR beta chains were sequenced, and detectable features were limited by the absence of alpha or paired-chain data. Sequencing depth was assumed to be roughly uniform across donors in the presence/absence analyses, though that assumption may not hold. A further reported finding was that TCR beta sequences accurately predicted the HLA-A and HLA-B alleles for most subjects in the first cohort. Because HLA typing was unavailable for some donors at each locus, only the typed subset was used in association tests. In an earlier analysis of 500 to 650 of the donors, most TCR beta V segments appeared in productive rearrangements about 90% or about 30% of the time, broadly matching IMGT annotations. Compared with equally common non-associated chains, HLA-associated TCR beta chains in a later analysis were more clonally expanded and had lower generation probabilities. Linkage disequilibrium might explain the correlated functional status among segregating V segments, but an unknown experimental factor could not be excluded. A later analysis found that TCR association rates varied across HLA loci, with DRB1 alleles showing the most associated TCRs and HLA-C alleles the fewest. Because counts were too low, fewer than 20 rarely observed V segments, including chromosome 9 orphons, were excluded from the earlier analysis of around 590 of the donors. Cytomegalovirus status was reported to be diagnosed by the classifier with high specificity and sensitivity in both the original and validation cohorts. In a later analysis, over 15,000 TCR beta sequences were associated with specific HLA alleles at a false discovery rate of 0.05. An association between a missense DCLRE1C variant and V-gene and J-gene trimming of TCR beta chains was found in a later genetic analysis and replicated in an independent cohort. A later genetic analysis reported fewer N-insertions in productive TCRs among donors in an Asian-associated ancestry cluster than the roughly 620-donor mean. The study listed over 150 TCR beta chains as associated with cytomegalovirus. When HLA alleles, especially DR and DQ, strongly co-occurred, TCR associations were difficult to assign to individual alleles. A later analysis reported that several top co-occurrence clusters appeared linked to parvovirus B19, influenza, CMV and Epstein-Barr virus. The authors suggested that the approach could potentially be extended to other disease states and immunological phenotypes. The 87-base-pair reads could not distinguish some IMGT-functional V segments, including TRBV6-2 and TRBV6-3, so those segments were excluded. The only immune exposure information available for the cohort was CMV serostatus. A cluster of highly shared sequence variants was judged likely to represent a technical artifact of the sequencing pipeline. Most CMV-associated TCR beta chains appeared to be HLA-restricted in a later analysis, and the HLA associations seemed to be driven largely by CMV exposure. Most TCR sequences were seen in very few donors, while some public TCRs were found in many individuals.

The protocol used for the library was the immunoSEQ multiplex PCR assay. For the multiplex PCR, a mixture combining 60 forward primers for TCR Vbeta segments and 13 reverse primers for TCR Jbeta segments was used. Amplification of the CDR3 region of rearranged TCR beta genes was performed with a multiplex PCR assay on genomic DNA. The Illumina HiSeq System was used to sequence the amplified TCR beta libraries as 87-base-pair reads. Regarding the original processing steps: In a later analysis, some 80 million unique TCR beta chains were counted across the roughly 670 repertoires, and about 10 million of these chains were shared by at least two donors. To remove PCR and sequencing errors, raw reads were error-corrected and collapsed into unique sequences using a nearest-neighbor algorithm that merged closely related sequences. CDR3 sequences were aligned to IMGT reference sequences to assign V, D and J gene segments. Each retained sequence needed at least a six-nucleotide match to both a V gene segment and a J gene segment. Rearrangements were classified as productive when the CDR3 lacked stop codons and remained in frame with V and J, and all other rearrangements were classified as non-productive. Following IMGT convention, CDR3 was defined as the stretch from the second conserved V-encoded cysteine up to the conserved J-encoded phenylalanine. The earlier analysis of some 540 of the donors excluded any sequence lacking an unambiguous match to a single V gene segment. In an earlier analysis of approximately 550 of the donors, V segments were called functional above 56.7% productive rearrangements and were called segregating when the between-donor standard deviation exceeded 5%. A statistical classification framework was built for diagnosing cytomegalovirus status from the catalog of TCR beta chain sequences. V and J gene assignment, in a later analysis, came from comparing TCR nucleotide sequences with IMGT/GENE-DB human TR gene sequences. Using the TCRdist pipeline, a later analysis assigned CDR3 sequences along with most-parsimonious VDJ recombination scenarios. A later analysis defined each TCR beta chain by its CDR3 amino acid sequence plus V-gene family, and excluded reads lacking a unique V-gene family. To address suspected cross-contamination and a sequencing artifact, a later analysis removed some 620 highly shared, low-generation-probability nucleotide sequences. In a later analysis, a clonal expansion index for each public chain was calculated from normalized within-repertoire ranks of inferred template counts. Generation probabilities in a later analysis came from a VDJ recombination model fitted to out-of-frame rearrangements, and those results were checked against IGoR. In a later analysis, TCR-TCR, TCR-HLA and TCR-CMV co-occurrence was scored with hypergeometric tests, and a repertoire-size bias correction was applied to TCR pairs. False discovery rates were estimated in a later analysis by permuting HLA or CMV assignments 20 times. In a later analysis, co-occurring TCRs were grouped using DBSCAN, and TCRdist sequence similarity was added for clustering within HLA-allele-positive subsets. Repertoires with fewer than 30,000 or more than 120,000 public chains were left out of co-occurrence clustering, as were a few repertoires with anomalous nucleotide sharing. Sourced from immuneACCESS, this table was stored by TCRdb with only in-frame sequences that have V and J called. A share of the clones is absent; for the studies checked, an unresolved V gene accounts for under half, and the remainder has no known explanation. V, J and clone size are taken as reported in that table, and D and trimming were inferred from the DNA itself. In this sample the table shows 160,000 or so clones, roughly 79% of which occur a single time. Just under 5% of the sample rests with the top ten.

Comment on this clone: The target of this receptor is not known. No base quality values were provided; no much bigger clone lies one nucleotide off.

The CDR3 sequence holds 17 residues, the cysteine and phenylalanine included. Only CDR3 DNA is held: 51 bases, read in frame from base 1. For CDR1 and CDR2, the germline V gene lists SGHRS and YFSETQ. Ends trimmed: V by 4 bases, J by 3 bases; bases unmatched to a gene: 13. The cohort comprised fewer than 750 healthy bone marrow donors. All cohort members were sampled while nominally healthy, although unrecorded immune exposures were likely present. The donor tested CMV seropositive and was one of the 289 seropositive cohort members. A peripheral blood sample was provided by each donor, and peripheral blood mononuclear cells were used for TCR beta sequencing. Genomic DNA extraction from the blood cell samples was performed with the Qiagen DNeasy Blood Extraction Kit.

This receptor chain uses TRBV5-1 and TRBJ2-7; the central 10 bases match TRBD1. This TCR was recovered from a woman younger than 30 in good health and CMV-seropositive. The sequencing sample was made of PBMCs. The DNA is as follows: TGCGCCAGCAGCATATCCGACAGGGGGCGCGTCGACTACGAGCAGTACTTC. Its translation reads: CASSISDRGRVDYEQYF.